The next 23 T cell receptor beta chains were all read from a single sample in a study of CD8+CD57+ T cells in acquired aplastic anemia. Those patients picked for sequencing had displayed CD8+CD57+ cell expansion on flow cytometry. The template for TCR beta VDJ and CDR3 sequence profiling was genomic DNA. TCRdb re-called the reads with MiXCR, one entry per CDR3 protein. In the table there are 150,000 to 200,000 distinct CDR3 sequences, around 50% of which are singletons. Specimen: sorted CD4+, CD8+, or CD8+CD57+ T cells (not recorded which) from PBMCs. These receptors were collected from a human donor with aplastic anemia.

This clonotype has a single count. This chain connects TRBV15 to TRBJ2-7, with a tentative D call TRBD1 (5 bases). CDR1 and CDR2 (germline): LNHNV, YYDKDF (reference sequence). Trimming shortened V by 0 bases and J by 7 bases, and 13 bases separated the two germline ends. The CDR3 length is 14 residues. The CDR3 sequence is CATSRDRRGREQYF. For the CDR3, the DNA is TGTGCCACCAGCAGAGACCGAAGGGGTAGGGAGCAGTACTTC. The complete variable domain, with remaining parts taken from reference TRBV15 and TRBJ2-7, reads DAMVIQNPRYQVTQFGKPVTLSCSQTLNHNVMYWYQQKSSQAPKLLFHYYDKDFNNEADTPDNFQSRRPNTSFCFLDIRSPGLGDTAMYLCATSRDRRGREQYFGPGTRLTVT.

This clonotype was recorded once. This chain uses TRBV25-1 with TRBJ2-1; 9 nucleotides line up with TRBD1. After removal of 2 bases from V and 4 bases from J, the junction contained 9 bases not matched to a gene. The germline CDR1 and CDR2 sequences are MGHDK and SYGVNS. CDR3 length equals 17 residues. CDR3: CASSETGGAGLYNEQFF. The DNA of the CDR3 is TGTGCCAGCAGTGAAACAGGGGGCGCAGGGCTATACAATGAGCAGTTCTTC.

As for this clonotype: Lacking the conserved final phenylalanine or tryptophan, this CDR3 likely reflects a read error. The J gene is TRBJ1-6, the V gene TRBV19; D uncertain. Germline CDR1 and CDR2: LNHDA and SQIVND (reference sequence). This CDR3 region has 17 residues. The CDR3 loop reads CAGSQRTTSTWNSPLHL. Written as DNA, the CDR3 is TGTGCCGGTAGTCAAAGAACGACCTCCACCTGGAATTCACCCCTCCACCTT.

The rearrangement links TRBV11-2 to TRBJ2-3, with 8 bases lining up with TRBD1. The CDR3 runs to 17 residues. Germline V gene sequence: CDR1 SGHAT, CDR2 FQNNGV. With V trimmed by 5 bases and J by 5 bases, 15 bases remained unmatched. CDR3 nucleotide sequence: TGTGCCAGCAGCCCCTACCAACCAGGGGGCGTTGGAGATACGCAGTATTTT. It encodes CASSPYQPGGVGDTQYF.

This clonotype was seen many times. The V gene is TRBV12-3 or TRBV12-4, the J gene TRBJ2-7; 9 bases map to TRBD2. This CDR3 contains 14 residues. V was clipped by 4 bases and J by 1 base; unmatched bases: 2. The CDR3 is CASSSAGGSYEQYF. CDR3 DNA: TGTGCCAGCAGTTCGGCGGGGGGGTCCTACGAGCAGTACTTC.

This clonotype was counted a single time. V gene TRBV5-1 combines with J gene TRBJ1-3, with D unclear. The CDR3 is made up of 12 amino acids. Germline CDR1 reads SGHRS; CDR2 reads YFSETQ. Trimming took 4 bases from V and 4 from J, leaving 6 bases between them. The CDR3 nucleotides are TGCGCCAGCAGCCCAGAAGGAAACACCATATATTTT. It specifies CASSPEGNTIYF.

This clonotype was detected a few times. The gene calls are TRBV20-1 and TRBJ2-1, with D unresolved. CDR1 and CDR2 (germline): DFQATT, SNEGSKA (reference sequence). The CDR3 length is 11 residues. The V gene lost 1 base and the J gene lost 15 bases, with 13 bases spanning the gap. CDR3 amino acids: CSARVGFERFF. The CDR3 coding sequence is TGCAGTGCTAGAGTGGGGTTCGAAAGGTTCTTC.

Details on this clonotype: The CDR3 does not close with the conserved phenylalanine or tryptophan, likely indicating a read error. This chain uses TRBV2 with TRBJ2-3; TRBD1 aligns across 9 bases. V shed 4 bases and J 8 bases; nucleotides not matched to a gene: 1. The CDR3 sequence is 12 residues long. CDR1 and CDR2 (germline): SNHLY, FYNNEI. The DNA for the CDR3 is TGTGCCAGCAGTGTGGGACAGGGTACGCAGTATTTA. Encoded protein: CASSVGQGTQYL.

The DNA of the CDR3 is TGTGCCACCAGCAGAGAGGGGTCTAGCGGGTTGAATACGCAGTATTTT. This sequence encodes CATSREGSSGLNTQYF. V and J are TRBV15 and TRBJ2-3; 8 bases fit TRBD2. CDR1 and CDR2 from the germline V gene are LNHNV and YYDKDF (reference sequence). J gave up 7 bases and V 0 bases, and 9 bases lay outside the gene matches. This CDR3 has 16 residues. The full variable domain, with the rest looked up from reference TRBV15 and TRBJ2-3, is DAMVIQNPRYQVTQFGKPVTLSCSQTLNHNVMYWYQQKSSQAPKLLFHYYDKDFNNEADTPDNFQSRRPNTSFCFLDIRSPGLGDTAMYLCATSREGSSGLNTQYFGPGTRLTVL.

The sample holds many counts of this clonotype. The J gene is TRBJ2-5, the V gene TRBV7-9, with 9 bases lining up with TRBD1. V lost 7 bases to trimming and J lost 5 bases; unmatched junction nucleotides: 14. This CDR3 is 16 amino acids long. Germline values: CDR1 SEHNR, CDR2 FQNEAQ (reference sequence). In DNA, the CDR3 is TGTGCCAGCACCAAAGGGACAGGGAATAGTCAGGAGACCCAGTACTTC. It is translated as CASTKGTGNSQETQYF.

This clonotype was observed at least ten times. The chain combines TRBV25-1 with TRBJ1-4; 10 bases fit TRBD1. The ends lost 5 bases at V and 6 bases at J; junction bases unmatched: 6. Germline-derived CDR1 and CDR2 are MGHDK and SYGVNS. The CDR3 totals 15 residues. The chain's CDR3 is CASSRIGTGDEKLFF. The CDR3 DNA reads as TGTGCCAGCAGTAGGATCGGGACAGGGGATGAAAAACTGTTTTTT. The whole variable domain, filled in from reference TRBV25-1 and TRBJ1-4, reads EADIYQTPRYLVIGTGKKITLECSQTMGHDKMYWYQQDPGMELHLIHYSYGVNSTEKGDLSSESTVSRIRTEHFPLTLESARPSHTSQYLCASSRIGTGDEKLFFGSGTQLSVL.

The chain combines TRBV19 with TRBJ2-2; weak D call: TRBD1 (5 bases). V shed 10 bases and J shed 6 bases, with 12 bases lying between them. The CDR3 length is 12 residues. The germline V gene has CDR1 LNHDA and CDR2 SQIVND (reference sequence). CDR3 nucleotides: TGTGCCACCCTTCCCAGGGCCGGGGAGCTGTTTTTT. Translation: CATLPRAGELFF.

The chain joins TRBV10-3 to TRBJ1-6; 8 positions match TRBD1. CDR1 is ENHRY, CDR2 SYGVKD, per germline. The V and J ends lost 1 base and 1 base, in that order; junction bases with no gene match: 3. The length of the CDR3 is 17 residues. The CDR3: CAISEWQGASYNSPLHF. CDR3 bases: TGTGCCATCAGTGAGTGGCAGGGGGCTTCCTATAATTCACCCCTCCACTTT.

This clonotype has at least ten counts. The rearrangement links TRBV4-1 to TRBJ2-7, with 9 bases that match TRBD1. Germline V gene data show CDR1 as MGHRA and CDR2 as YSYEKL. CDR3 size: 14 residues. Germline trimming cut 4 bases from V and 3 bases from J; bases unmatched to any gene: 4. In DNA, the CDR3 is TGCGCCAGCAGCCGACAGGGGGAGGGCTACGAGCAGTACTTC. Translation gives CASSRQGEGYEQYF.

This clonotype was picked up many times. The rearrangement joins TRBV6-1 to TRBJ1-5, with D unresolved. The CDR3 has 14 amino acids. The germline V gene has CDR1 MNHNS and CDR2 SASEGT. V was clipped by 0 bases and J by 7 bases, with 10 bases between them. CDR3 DNA: TGTGCCAGCAGTGAAGCCCGGGGAGGGCAGCCCCAGCATTTT. Amino acids: CASSEARGGQPQHF.

The chain has TRBV5-6 and TRBJ2-7, with D perhaps TRBD1 (6 bases). In germline, CDR1 is SGHDT, CDR2 YYEEEE. The V and J ends lost 2 bases and 4 bases respectively, with 10 bases between them. CDR3 length: 13 amino acids. The CDR3: CASSLIGGYEQYF. CDR3 sequence (DNA): TGTGCCAGCAGCTTAATAGGGGGTTACGAGCAGTACTTC. The variable domain in full, completed from reference TRBV5-6 and TRBJ2-7, reads DAGVTQSPTHLIKTRGQQVTLRCSPKSGHDTVSWYQQALGQGPQFIFQYYEEEERQRGNFPDRFSGHQFPNYSSELNVNALLLGDSALYLCASSLIGGYEQYFGPGTRLTVT.

V is TRBV20-1 and J is TRBJ2-7, with 9 positions matching TRBD2. V shed 6 bases, J shed 5 bases, and the junction held 5 bases outside the gene matches. The CDR3 is 12 amino acids. Germline values: CDR1 DFQATT, CDR2 SNEGSKA (reference sequence). The chain's CDR3 is CSAGGRAHEQYF. The CDR3 nucleotides read TGCAGTGCCGGCGGGAGGGCCCACGAGCAGTACTTC.

This clonotype was observed a few times. V gene TRBV24-1 combines with J gene TRBJ1-2; unclear D gene. V dropped 5 bases and J dropped 6 bases, with 12 bases sitting between them. Germline loops: CDR1 KGHDR, CDR2 SFDVKD. The CDR3 is 13 residues long. This chain's CDR3 is CATSALGGNGYTF. CDR3 sequence (DNA): TGTGCCACCAGTGCCCTGGGCGGGAATGGCTACACCTTC.

V usage is TRBV15 and J usage is TRBJ1-5; 9 positions match TRBD1. Germline V gene lookup returns CDR1 LNHNV and CDR2 YYDKDF (reference sequence). The J segment lost 4 bases and the V segment lost 3 bases, leaving 4 bases of the junction unmatched. CDR3 length: 15 amino acids. CDR3: CATSSSGTGNQPQHF. CDR3 nucleotides: TGTGCCACCAGCAGCTCCGGGACAGGGAATCAGCCCCAGCATTTT.

This clonotype appeared a few times. The chain has TRBV10-3 and TRBJ1-1; D remains unclear. The CDR3 length is 11 residues. Trimming shortened V by 2 bases and J by 7 bases, and 5 bases separated the two germline ends. The germline gives CDR1 ENHRY, CDR2 SYGVKD. The CDR3 is CAISETDEAFF. CDR3 nucleotide sequence: TGTGCCATCAGTGAGACGGATGAAGCTTTCTTT.

The rearrangement joins TRBV15 to TRBJ2-2; 7 bases fit TRBD1. Trimming took 6 bases from V and 1 from J; bases not matched to a gene: 8. The CDR3 runs to 16 residues. Germline loops: CDR1 LNHNV, CDR2 YYDKDF (reference sequence). This CDR3 reads CATSPLDRRNTGELFF. CDR3 coding DNA: TGTGCCACCAGTCCTTTGGACAGGAGGAACACCGGGGAGCTGTTTTTT. Based on the CDR3 plus reference TRBV15 and TRBJ2-2, the full variable domain is DAMVIQNPRYQVTQFGKPVTLSCSQTLNHNVMYWYQQKSSQAPKLLFHYYDKDFNNEADTPDNFQSRRPNTSFCFLDIRSPGLGDTAMYLCATSPLDRRNTGELFFGEGSRLTVL.

The chain recombines TRBV15 with TRBJ2-1, with 8 nucleotides matching TRBD2. CDR1 is LNHNV, CDR2 YYDKDF, per germline (reference sequence). Trimming took 1 base from V and 4 from J; bases not matched to a gene: 6. The CDR3 runs 16 residues. The CDR3 nucleotides read TGTGCCACCAGCAGAGGATCTAAGCGGGAGTACAATGAGCAGTTCTTC. Translating it yields CATSRGSKREYNEQFF.

This chain joins TRBV29-1 and TRBJ2-5; TRBD1 aligns across 9 bases. Germline-derived CDR1 and CDR2 are SQVTM and ANQGSEA. CDR3 length: 13 amino acids. J was trimmed by 4 bases and V by 5 bases; bases with no gene match: 5. CDR3 sequence: CSVRQGGGETQYF. The CDR3 nucleotides are TGCAGCGTTAGACAGGGGGGTGGAGAGACCCAGTACTTC.